The 14 T cell receptor beta chains listed next were all sequenced from one sample in a study of blood T cells in healthy people across ages. Then a second PCR, running roughly 7 to 11 cycles, was carried out with a sample-barcoded 5' primer and a J-beta primer mix. From the 5' RACE reads, TCRdb called clonotypes with MiXCR, one entry per CDR3 protein. The sample lists 650,000 to 950,000 distinct CDR3 sequences; more than 40% were seen once. The sequencing sample was made of blood. The receptors were gathered from a man in his fifties or sixties in good health.

The CDR3 reads CASSDAFSDTQYF. Written as DNA, the CDR3 is TGTGCCAGCAGTGATGCGTTTTCAGATACGCAGTATTTT. This chain uses TRBV6-1 with TRBJ2-3; D unresolved. V was clipped by 3 bases and J by 4 bases, with 8 bases between them. In germline, CDR1 is MNHNS, CDR2 SASEGT. There are 13 residues in the CDR3.

The V gene is TRBV5-1, the J gene TRBJ2-5; perhaps TRBD1 as D (5 bases). Germline V gene data show CDR1 as SGHRS and CDR2 as YFSETQ. The CDR3 sequence is 14 residues long. The V gene lost 6 bases and the J gene lost 2 bases, with 14 bases spanning the gap. The DNA of the CDR3 is TGCGCCAGCACCCAGTCAGGGATACAAGAGACCCAGTACTTC. As protein: CASTQSGIQETQYF.

This clonotype has more than one count but fewer than ten. The rearrangement joins TRBV30 to TRBJ2-7; 9 bases match TRBD1. Per germline, CDR1 GTSNPN and CDR2 SVGIG (reference sequence). CDR3 length equals 16 residues. The junction had 14 bases not matched to a gene; V was cut back by 3 bases and J by 5 bases. The CDR3 spells CAWSAAPGQGFNEQYF. For the CDR3, the DNA is TGTGCCTGGAGCGCAGCCCCGGGACAGGGTTTCAACGAGCAGTACTTC.

This chain connects TRBV20-1 to TRBJ1-5; TRBD1 matches at 7 bases. Germline V CDR1 and CDR2: DFQATT, SNEGSKA (reference sequence). J lost 11 bases, V lost 2 bases, and 9 bases had no gene match. The CDR3 covers 13 residues. CDR3 in amino acids: CSARITGAWAQHF. DNA of the CDR3: TGCAGTGCTAGAATTACAGGGGCATGGGCCCAGCATTTT.

The rearrangement links TRBV6-5 to TRBJ1-2, with D unclear. V shed 5 bases and J shed 8 bases, with 12 bases lying between them. Germline loops: CDR1 MNHEY, CDR2 SVGAGI. CDR3 length equals 12 residues. CDR3 coding DNA: TGTGCCAGCAGTCAATCGGACGGGGGCTACACCTTC. Protein product: CASSQSDGGYTF.

Comment on this clonotype: A much larger clone lies one base from this, so it may be a read error. V is TRBV20-1 and J is TRBJ1-2, with TRBD1 as a possible D gene (5 bases). In germline, CDR1 is DFQATT, CDR2 SNEGSKA (reference sequence). The V end was cut by 4 bases, the J end by 2 bases, with 14 bases between. The CDR3 is 14 residues long. DNA for the CDR3: TGCAGTGCTAAGTTCCCAGGGACGAACTATGGCTACACCTTC. Translated: CSAKFPGTNYGYTF.

This clonotype was counted a single time. This chain uses TRBV7-2 with TRBJ2-5, with D maybe TRBD1 (6 bases). The J call is doubtful: the DNA matches TRBJ2-7 better. Per the germline V gene, CDR1 is SGHTA and CDR2 is FQGNSA. The CDR3 runs to 15 residues. CDR3 sequence (DNA): TGTGCCAGCAGCCGCCCACAGGGTCAGGGGTACGAGCAGTACTTC. Translated, it gives CASSRPQGQGYEQYF.

This clonotype was counted a few times. The rearrangement joins TRBV20-1 to TRBJ1-4; TRBD1 matches at 9 bases. The trim removed 6 bases at V and 6 bases at J, leaving 5 bases unmatched. There are 13 residues in the CDR3. In germline, CDR1 is DFQATT, CDR2 SNEGSKA (reference sequence). The CDR3 protein is CSAKQGADEKLFF. CDR3 bases: TGCAGTGCCAAACAGGGGGCTGATGAAAAACTGTTTTTT.

This clonotype was observed a handful of times. The chain recombines TRBV6-2 or TRBV6-3 with TRBJ2-3, with D tentatively TRBD1 (6 bases). The CDR3 sequence is 15 residues long. Looked up from germline, CDR1 is MNHEY and CDR2 is SVGEGT. The V gene lost 6 bases and the J gene lost 3 bases, with 16 bases spanning the gap. In DNA, the CDR3 is TGTGCCAGCAGACGGACAGTGATGGGTACAGATACGCAGTATTTT. Protein sequence: CASRRTVMGTDTQYF.

Concerning this clonotype itself: One end of the junction varies from germline; a read error may be responsible. This chain uses TRBV7-2 with TRBJ2-7; 8 nucleotides match TRBD1. CDR1 is SGHTA and CDR2 is FQGNSA in the germline V gene. The CDR3 is made up of 13 amino acids. The DNA for the CDR3 is TGTGCCGGCAGCTCGACGACAGGGGTCGAGCAGTACTTC. It codes for CAGSSTTGVEQYF.

The chain employs TRBV6-5 and TRBJ2-3; 10 bases agree with TRBD1. The germline gives CDR1 MNHEY, CDR2 SVGAGI. The trim removed 2 bases at V and 4 bases at J, leaving 6 bases unmatched. The CDR3 is made up of 16 amino acids. The CDR3 DNA reads as TGTGCCAGCAGTTACCGCGGACAGGGGGAGGCAGATACGCAGTATTTT. Its translation: CASSYRGQGEADTQYF.

This clonotype was observed a handful of times. The chain combines TRBV5-1 with TRBJ2-7, with 9 bases matching TRBD1. The end of the DNA aligns better with TRBJ2-5, so the J call may be wrong. Per the germline V gene, CDR1 is SGHRS and CDR2 is YFSETQ. CDR3 size: 16 residues. The CDR3 here is CASSANYRGLGETQYF. CDR3 coding DNA: TGCGCCAGCAGCGCAAATTACAGGGGGCTCGGGGAGACCCAGTACTTC.

This clonotype was recorded at least ten times. The V gene is TRBV5-5, the J gene TRBJ1-2, with D possibly TRBD1 on 5 matching bases. This CDR3 contains 13 residues. CDR1 is SGHKS and CDR2 is YYEKEE in the germline V gene (reference sequence). Between the trimmed V and J ends, which lost 1 base and 5 bases, there was a span of 9 bases. CDR3 in amino acids: CASSLPGGYGYTF. For the CDR3, the DNA is TGTGCCAGCAGCTTGCCCGGGGGGTATGGCTACACCTTC.

The J gene is TRBJ2-3, the V gene TRBV12-3 or TRBV12-4, with 9 bases aligning to TRBD1. The CDR3 is made up of 16 amino acids. J lost 2 bases, V lost 8 bases, and 11 bases had no gene match. The CDR3 DNA reads as TGTGCCAGCGGACCACTCGGGACAGGGAACACAGATACGCAGTATTTT. Protein sequence: CASGPLGTGNTDTQYF.